This TCR beta chain appears in the sequencing data of a study of early T cells in non-severe SARS-CoV-2 infection (dated by TCRdb to about 2021). Broadly, across the study: Because TCR sequencing relied on bulk RNA taken from unsorted whole blood, pairing of alpha and beta chains was not possible. The paper's findings and limits, for the study overall: VDJdb matching was skewed toward anti-spike CD8 responses, so virus-specific expansions were likely underestimated and private and CD4 specificities were missed.

A case-control design nested within a healthcare worker cohort in London, UK, was used, with weekly nasopharyngeal swab PCR tests and blood sampling performed. Healthcare workers were recruited during the week of the UK lockdown, between 23 and 31 March 2020, and followed weekly for up to roughly 15 weeks. The germline V gene (reference sequence) supplies CDR1 SEHNR and CDR2 FQNEAQ. V is pared back by 5 bases and J by 4 bases, with 15 bases lying between the germline termini. Reading from cysteine to phenylalanine, the CDR3 counts 14 amino acids. Solely the CDR3 DNA is kept, with 42 bases framed from the first base. The table lists this clonotype with a few counts. Its cognate antigen has yet to be identified. Base-call qualities are not available, and no considerably larger clone is one nucleotide away. Library prep was done by 5' RACE. Sequencing used a NextSeq 500. In the TCR library protocol, unique molecular identifiers were attached to individual cDNA molecules to correct for PCR bias and sequencing error. Both TCR alpha and beta chains were sequenced, and tight co-correlation was observed between alpha and beta sequence abundances in each sample. On the authors' methods: Decombinator V4 was used to perform V gene, J gene and CDR3 annotation of TCR sequences. TCRs were defined as expanded if a significant change between any two time points was detected under a Poisson model with p below 0.0001. Abundances of TCRs were expressed as counts per million after normalisation to the total number of TCRs sequenced in each sample. MAIT TCRs were defined by TRAV1-2 paired with TRAJ12, TRAJ20 or TRAJ33, and iNKT TCRs by TRAV10 paired with TRAJ18. VDJdb, accessed 1 November 2021, was searched for CMV, EBV and SARS-CoV-2 annotated TCRs, excluding TCRs annotated for multiple antigens. TCRdb redid the processing of the public reads, applying fastp at Q25 and MiXCR, and retained in-frame beta chains. Every distinct CDR3 protein forms one entry, paired with its most common genes and DNA. The V and J calls were not made by the authors but by TCRdb's processing. A total of more than 20,000 distinct CDR3 sequences appear in this sample, 4% to 5% of them only once. Jointly, the top ten make up approximately 4.4% of the sample.

The specimen sequenced was whole blood. This receptor was taken from an adult who was a healthcare worker with PCR-confirmed SARS-CoV-2 infection or an uninfected control (not recorded which). The chain is made from TRBV7-9 and TRBJ2-7; TRBD2 could be the D gene, as 5 bases match. Here the CDR3 is given as CASSDTPDFYEQYF. The DNA reads TGTGCCAGCAGCGATACCCCGGACTTTTACGAGCAGTACTTC.